Presented here are 32 T cell receptor beta chains from one specimen sequenced in a study of CD8+ T cells in alopecia areata. RNA was extracted and reverse transcribed into cDNA as the sequencing template. This table comes from immunoSEQ multiplex PCR, and its TCRdb copy is limited to in-frame clones, with some not included. The data hold about 130,000 clones, with around three fifths observed a single time. The sequences come from CD4+ T cells sorted from blood, collected at week 0. The source of these receptors is a human donor with alopecia areata.

V is TRBV7-8 and J is TRBJ2-7; D possibly corresponds to TRBD2 (7 bases). The CDR3 runs to 17 residues. V lost 5 bases and J lost 1, with 21 bases in between. Germline V gene sequence: CDR1 SGHVS, CDR2 FQNEAQ. The CDR3 nucleotides are TGTGCCAGCAGCGTTAGTTGGGGGAGGGGGTCGTCCTACGAGCAGTACTTC. It translates to CASSVSWGRGSSYEQYF.

This clone is a singleton in its sample. This chain joins TRBV5-1 and TRBJ2-7, with TRBD2 matching over 10 bases. The V segment lost 0 bases and the J segment 4 bases; nucleotides outside the gene matches: 4. CDR1 and CDR2 from the germline V gene are SGHRS and YFSETQ. This CDR3 region has 15 residues. CDR3 bases: TGCGCCAGCAGCTTGGCCGGGACTAGCGATTACGAGCAGTACTTC. Translation gives CASSLAGTSDYEQYF. Combining the CDR3 with reference TRBV5-1 and TRBJ2-7 gives the whole variable domain KAGVTQTPRYLIKTRGQQVTLSCSPISGHRSVSWYQQTPGQGLQFLFEYFSETQRNKGNFPGRFSGRQFSNSRSEMNVSTLELGDSALYLCASSLAGTSDYEQYFGPGTRLTVT.

The CDR3 reads CASSVVGEAGELFF. DNA for the CDR3: TGTGCCAGCAGCGTAGTGGGAGAGGCCGGGGAGCTGTTTTTT. The V and J genes are TRBV9 and TRBJ2-2, with a tentative D call TRBD2 (5 bases). The CDR3 runs 14 residues. Trimming removed 0 bases at V and 6 bases at J, with 9 bases between. Per the germline V gene, CDR1 is SGDLS and CDR2 is YYNGEE.

This clone has more than one count but fewer than ten. The chain is built from TRBV7-9 and TRBJ2-1; TRBD2 matches at 13 bases. The CDR3 is 17 residues long. Trimming took 5 bases from V and 2 from J; bases not matched to a gene: 6. In germline, CDR1 is SEHNR, CDR2 FQNEAQ (reference sequence). CDR3 residues: CASSTRLAGGPYNEQFF. For the CDR3, the DNA is TGTGCCAGCAGCACTCGACTAGCGGGGGGCCCCTACAATGAGCAGTTCTTC.

The genes are TRBV7-9 and TRBJ2-3; TRBD2 aligns across 11 bases. The CDR3 is 17 residues long. With 5 bases clipped from V and 3 bases from J, the junction kept 10 bases outside the gene matches. In germline, CDR1 is SEHNR, CDR2 FQNEAQ (reference sequence). The CDR3 sequence is CASSRGNSGRATDTQYF. The CDR3 nucleotides are TGTGCCAGCAGCCGAGGAAATAGCGGGAGGGCTACAGATACGCAGTATTTT.

This clone was recorded a few times. This chain connects TRBV29-1 to TRBJ2-2, with 8 bases fitting TRBD1. V trimming: 6 bases; J trimming: 3 bases; junction bases outside the gene matches: 3. Germline CDR1 is SQVTM and CDR2 is ANQGSEA. This CDR3 has 13 amino acids. The CDR3 sequence is CSVQTGDTGELFF. DNA for the CDR3: TGCAGCGTGCAGACAGGGGACACCGGGGAGCTGTTTTTT.

The rearrangement links TRBV7-9 to TRBJ2-1, with 7 bases lining up with TRBD2. The germline V gene encodes CDR1 SEHNR and CDR2 FQNEAQ (reference sequence). This CDR3 region has 16 residues. V shed 3 bases, J shed 1 base, and the junction held 6 bases outside the gene matches. CDR3 sequence reads: CASSLGLGGSYNEQFF. For the CDR3, the DNA is TGTGCCAGCAGCTTGGGTCTCGGGGGGTCCTACAATGAGCAGTTCTTC.

In this sample, this clone turned up once. This chain connects TRBV9 to TRBJ2-5, with 10 bases identical to TRBD2. The ends lost 4 bases at V and 1 base at J; junction bases unmatched: 4. Germline V lookup: CDR1 SGDLS, CDR2 YYNGEE. The CDR3 is 15 amino acids. Here the CDR3 DNA reads TGTGCCAGCAGCCCACGGACTAGCGGCCAAGAGACCCAGTACTTC. It yields the protein CASSPRTSGQETQYF.

The chain is built from TRBV7-3 and TRBJ2-5, with a weak D call TRBD2 (7 bases). V was clipped by 5 bases and J by 5 bases, with 21 bases between them. The germline V gene encodes CDR1 SGHTA and CDR2 FQGTGA. This CDR3 is 16 amino acids long. CDR3: CASSPTSAGATETQYF. In DNA, the CDR3 is TGTGCCAGCAGCCCAACCTCGGCGGGGGCAACGGAGACCCAGTACTTC.

The V gene is TRBV7-2, the J gene TRBJ1-5; D remains unclear. The CDR3 consists of 14 residues. CDR1 and CDR2 from the germline V gene are SGHTA and FQGNSA. Between the trimmed V and J ends, which lost 1 base and 6 bases, there was a span of 10 bases. Written as DNA, the CDR3 is TGTGCCAGCAGCTTAGGTGGAGGGTTTCAGCCCCAGCATTTT. Translation: CASSLGGGFQPQHF.

The chain carries TRBV28 and TRBJ2-7, with D possibly TRBD2 on 7 matching bases. From germline, CDR1 is MDHEN and CDR2 SYDVKM. The CDR3 loop spans 15 amino acids. V lost 4 bases and J 0 bases, leaving 13 bases between the germline ends. CDR3 sequence: CASSSDGGPSYEQYF. The CDR3 DNA is TGTGCCAGCAGTTCGGACGGGGGGCCCTCCTACGAGCAGTACTTC. The variable domain in full, completed from reference TRBV28 and TRBJ2-7, reads DVKVTQSSRYLVKRTGEKVFLECVQDMDHENMFWYRQDPGLGLRLIYFSYDVKMKEKGDIPEGYSVSREKKERFSLILESASTNQTSMYLCASSSDGGPSYEQYFGPGTRLTVT.

The sample holds a few counts of this clone. The chain combines TRBV7-2 with TRBJ2-7; tentatively, D is TRBD2 (6 bases). Between the trimmed V and J ends, which lost 1 base and 2 bases, there was a span of 15 bases. Germline V gene data show CDR1 as SGHTA and CDR2 as FQGNSA. This CDR3 contains 16 residues. The CDR3 nucleotides are TGTGCCAGCAGCTTAGACCCCCGACTAGAAACCTACGAGCAGTACTTC. Translated: CASSLDPRLETYEQYF.

V gene TRBV28 combines with J gene TRBJ2-3; D remains ambiguous. This CDR3 spans 13 amino acids. Trimming shortened V by 2 bases and J by 4 bases, and 7 bases separated the two germline ends. Germline lookup yields CDR1 MDHEN and CDR2 SYDVKM. The CDR3 region is CASSLGQPDTQYF. DNA for the CDR3: TGTGCCAGCAGTTTAGGCCAGCCAGATACGCAGTATTTT.

The chain links TRBV27 to TRBJ2-1; the match to TRBD1 covers 8 bases. J was trimmed by 9 bases and V by 4 bases; bases with no gene match: 14. This CDR3 contains 16 residues. Germline CDR1 and CDR2: MNHEY and SMNVEV (reference sequence). The CDR3 sequence: CASSSFAGGARSEQFF. DNA of the CDR3: TGTGCCAGCAGTTCTTTCGCAGGGGGCGCGCGCAGTGAGCAGTTCTTC.

V and J are TRBV27 and TRBJ2-2, with D tentatively TRBD1 (5 bases). The CDR3 totals 13 residues. Germline CDR1 reads MNHEY; CDR2 reads SMNVEV (reference sequence). Trimming stripped 2 bases from V and 7 bases from J, with 8 bases between. DNA for the CDR3: TGTGCCAGCAGTTTAACAGGTCGCGGGGAGCTGTTTTTT. Translating gives CASSLTGRGELFF.

The chain joins TRBV5-6 to TRBJ1-6, with D possibly matching TRBD1 (5 bases). The CDR3 runs 15 residues. Trimming took off 4 bases at V and 6 bases at J, with 14 bases between the two ends. CDR1 and CDR2 (germline): SGHDT, YYEEEE. The CDR3: CASSEETGFNSPLHF. For the CDR3, the DNA is TGTGCCAGCAGCGAAGAAACAGGCTTTAATTCACCCCTCCACTTT.

The count of this clone is one. The rearrangement joins TRBV11-3 to TRBJ1-1; D is possibly TRBD1 (6 bases). The CDR3 contains 13 residues. V was cut by 4 bases and J by 3 bases, with 9 bases left in between. The germline gives CDR1 SGHNT, CDR2 YENEEA. The CDR3 DNA reads TGTGCCAGCAGCTATGACAGGCACACTGAAGCTTTCTTT. Its protein is CASSYDRHTEAFF.

The rearrangement uses TRBV7-9 and TRBJ1-2, with TRBD1 as a possible D gene (6 bases). The CDR3 loop spans 14 amino acids. V lost 4 bases to trimming and J lost 7 bases, with 16 bases between them. The germline gives CDR1 SEHNR, CDR2 FQNEAQ (reference sequence). The CDR3 nucleotides read TGTGCCAGCAGCTCTGCCTCACAGGGCGGTGGCTACACCTTC. This codes for CASSSASQGGGYTF.

V gene TRBV5-4 combines with J gene TRBJ1-4, with TRBD1 identical over 9 bases. The CDR3 runs to 17 residues. The V gene's germline CDR1 is SGHNT and CDR2 YYREEE (reference sequence). Trimming took 2 bases from V and 2 from J; bases not matched to a gene: 7. This CDR3 reads CASSFGGQGITNEKLFF. As DNA, the CDR3 is TGTGCCAGCAGCTTCGGGGGACAGGGTATCACTAATGAAAAACTGTTTTTT.

This clone was seen a handful of times. The CDR3 nucleotides are TGTGCCAGCTCAAGGCGACAGACAGATACGCAGTATTTT. This encodes CASSRRQTDTQYF. The V and J genes are TRBV18 and TRBJ2-3, with D possibly TRBD1 on 5 matching bases. The V end was cut by 5 bases, the J end by 3 bases, with 9 bases between. This CDR3 has 13 amino acids. The V gene's germline CDR1 is KGHSH and CDR2 LQKENI.

A few counts support this clone. This sequence joins TRBV18 and TRBJ1-3, with D unclear. Germline CDR1 and CDR2: KGHSH and LQKENI. This CDR3 comprises 12 residues. The V and J ends lost 2 bases and 2 bases respectively, with 1 base between them. Here the CDR3 reads CASSPTGNTIYF. CDR3 DNA: TGTGCCAGCTCACCAACTGGAAACACCATATATTTT.

The gene calls are TRBV6-6 and TRBJ1-2; the match to TRBD1 covers 9 bases. CDR3 size: 16 residues. V trimming: 5 bases; J trimming: 8 bases; junction bases outside the gene matches: 15. The germline gives CDR1 MNHNY, CDR2 SVGAGI (reference sequence). This chain's CDR3 is CASSRITGGAGGGYTF. The DNA for the CDR3 is TGTGCCAGCAGTAGGATTACAGGGGGCGCCGGGGGAGGCTACACCTTC.

There are a few counts of this clone. V and J are TRBV5-1 and TRBJ2-1, with TRBD1 matching over 9 bases. Per germline, CDR1 SGHRS and CDR2 YFSETQ. J was trimmed by 6 bases and V by 3 bases; bases with no gene match: 7. The CDR3 is 15 residues long. In DNA, the CDR3 is TGCGCCAGCAGCTCGAATGGACAGGGGTCCAATGAGCAGTTCTTC. Translating gives CASSSNGQGSNEQFF.

This rearrangement joins TRBV2 to TRBJ1-3; 7 nucleotides match TRBD1. Germline CDR1 SNHLY, CDR2 FYNNEI. Trimming took 4 bases from V and 0 from J; bases not matched to a gene: 3. This CDR3 is 15 amino acids long. CDR3 nucleotide sequence: TGTGCCAGCAGTGCCTCAGGGGGCTCTGGAAACACCATATATTTT. Amino acid sequence: CASSASGGSGNTIYF.

The V and J genes are TRBV25-1 and TRBJ2-1, with 7 positions matching TRBD2. The CDR3 is 16 amino acids. The J segment lost 4 bases and the V segment lost 5 bases, leaving 11 bases of the junction unmatched. Germline lookup yields CDR1 MGHDK and CDR2 SYGVNS. CDR3: CASSSRMAGVYNEQFF. In DNA form, the CDR3 reads TGTGCCAGCAGTTCCAGAATGGCGGGAGTATACAATGAGCAGTTCTTC.

This clone was counted many times. This chain uses TRBV4-1 with TRBJ1-2; D not certain. Trimming pared 0 bases from V and 0 bases from J, leaving 11 bases between. The CDR3 has 16 residues. Germline CDR1 reads MGHRA; CDR2 reads YSYEKL. The CDR3 loop reads CASSQDPGSANYGYTF. CDR3 DNA sequence: TGCGCCAGCAGCCAAGACCCGGGCTCAGCTAACTATGGCTACACCTTC.

There are many counts of this clone. The V call is TRBV14, the J call TRBJ1-1, with 7 bases that match TRBD1. Germline V gene sequence: CDR1 SGHDN, CDR2 FVKESK. The CDR3 sequence is 14 residues long. The V gene end was trimmed by 5 bases and the J gene end by 0 bases; junction bases not matched to a gene: 3. CDR3 coding DNA: TGTGCCAGCAGCTCGGACAGGTTGAACACTGAAGCTTTCTTT. Translated, it gives CASSSDRLNTEAFF.

This clone was detected a few times. The chain uses TRBV27 and TRBJ2-5; 7 nucleotides agree with TRBD1. The CDR3 sequence is 14 residues long. V lost 4 bases and J lost 7; bases outside the gene matches: 9. Germline V lookup: CDR1 MNHEY, CDR2 SMNVEV (reference sequence). Written as DNA, the CDR3 is TGTGCCAGCAGTTCTAACAGGGGCAGGGGGACCCAGTACTTC. Amino acids: CASSSNRGRGTQYF.

This chain uses TRBV5-1 with TRBJ2-3; 7 bases are a match to TRBD2. Losses at the gene ends were 2 bases for V and 2 bases for J; bases not matched to a gene: 8. The CDR3 sequence is 16 residues long. Per germline, CDR1 SGHRS and CDR2 YFSETQ. The CDR3 spells CASSFVGGSITDTQYF. The CDR3 nucleotides read TGCGCCAGCAGCTTTGTCGGCGGGAGTATCACAGATACGCAGTATTTT.

The chain links TRBV2 to TRBJ1-1, with D tentatively TRBD1 (6 bases). Germline CDR1 reads SNHLY; CDR2 reads FYNNEI. The V end lost 5 bases, the J end lost 0 bases, and 10 bases lay between the germline ends. The CDR3 is made up of 14 amino acids. The CDR3 DNA reads TGTGCCAGCAGTCGAGGACAGCTGAACACTGAAGCTTTCTTT. This encodes CASSRGQLNTEAFF.

The V and J genes are TRBV13 and TRBJ1-5; no clear D. The CDR3 runs to 17 residues. V gave up 0 bases and J gave up 7 bases, with 19 bases separating them. The germline V gene encodes CDR1 PRHDT and CDR2 FYEKMQ (reference sequence). The CDR3 bases are TGTGCCAGCAGCTTAGGTACACAGCGAGGCGAGGGACAGCCCCAGCATTTT. This gives the protein CASSLGTQRGEGQPQHF.

The chain recombines TRBV4-1 with TRBJ1-2; D is undetermined. V dropped 1 base and J dropped 2 bases, with 11 bases sitting between them. The CDR3 has 15 amino acids. Germline assignment: CDR1 MGHRA and CDR2 YSYEKL. The CDR3 DNA sequence: TGCGCCAGCAGCCAAGGGACCGACGTAAACTATGGCTACACCTTC. Its translation: CASSQGTDVNYGYTF.